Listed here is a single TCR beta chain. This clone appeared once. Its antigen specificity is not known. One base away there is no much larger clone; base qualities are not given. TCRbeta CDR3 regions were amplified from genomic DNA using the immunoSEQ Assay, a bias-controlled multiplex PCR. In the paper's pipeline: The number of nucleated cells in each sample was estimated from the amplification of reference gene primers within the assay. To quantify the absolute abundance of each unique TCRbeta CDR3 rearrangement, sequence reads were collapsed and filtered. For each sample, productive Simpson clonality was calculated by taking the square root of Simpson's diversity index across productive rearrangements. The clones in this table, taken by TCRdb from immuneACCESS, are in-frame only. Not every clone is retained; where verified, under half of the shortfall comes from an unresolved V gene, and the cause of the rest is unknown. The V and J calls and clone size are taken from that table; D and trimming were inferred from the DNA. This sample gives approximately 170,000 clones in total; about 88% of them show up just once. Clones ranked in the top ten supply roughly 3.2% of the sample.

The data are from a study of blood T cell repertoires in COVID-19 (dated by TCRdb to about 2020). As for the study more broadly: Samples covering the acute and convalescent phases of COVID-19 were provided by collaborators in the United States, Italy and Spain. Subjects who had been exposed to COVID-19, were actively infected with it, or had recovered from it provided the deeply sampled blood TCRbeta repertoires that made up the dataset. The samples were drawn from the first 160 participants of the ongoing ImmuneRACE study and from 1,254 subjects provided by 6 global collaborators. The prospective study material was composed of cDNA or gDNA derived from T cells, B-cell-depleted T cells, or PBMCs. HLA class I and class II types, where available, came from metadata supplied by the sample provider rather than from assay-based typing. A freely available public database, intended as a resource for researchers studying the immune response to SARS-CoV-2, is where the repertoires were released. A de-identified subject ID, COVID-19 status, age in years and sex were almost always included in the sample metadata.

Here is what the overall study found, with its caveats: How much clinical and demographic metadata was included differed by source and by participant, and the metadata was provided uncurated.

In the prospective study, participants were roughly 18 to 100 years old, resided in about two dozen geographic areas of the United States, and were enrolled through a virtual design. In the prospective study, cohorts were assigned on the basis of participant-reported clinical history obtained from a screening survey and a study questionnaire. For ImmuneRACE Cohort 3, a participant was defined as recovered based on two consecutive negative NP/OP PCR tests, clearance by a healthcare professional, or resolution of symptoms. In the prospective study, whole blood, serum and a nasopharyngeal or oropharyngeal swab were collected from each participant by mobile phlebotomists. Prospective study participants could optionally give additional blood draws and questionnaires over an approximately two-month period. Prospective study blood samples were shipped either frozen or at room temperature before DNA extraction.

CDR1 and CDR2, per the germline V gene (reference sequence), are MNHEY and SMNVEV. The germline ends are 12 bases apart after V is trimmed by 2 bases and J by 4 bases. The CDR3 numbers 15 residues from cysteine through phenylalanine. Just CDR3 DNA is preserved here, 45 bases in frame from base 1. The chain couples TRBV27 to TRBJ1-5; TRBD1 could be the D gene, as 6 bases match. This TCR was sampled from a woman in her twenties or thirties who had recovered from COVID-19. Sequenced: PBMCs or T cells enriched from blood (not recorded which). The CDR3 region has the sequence CASSLGQGPNQPQHF. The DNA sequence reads TGTGCCAGCAGTTTAGGGCAGGGGCCAAATCAGCCCCAGCATTTT.